This T cell receptor (beta chain) was recorded in a study of cytomegalovirus exposure and HLA in healthy donors. Vbeta (60) and Jbeta (13) primers were used in the PCR. The data were produced by immunoSEQ multiplex PCR, yet TCRdb's version contains in-frame clones alone and is incomplete. In the table there are approximately 90,000 clones, approximately 7.6% of which are singletons. This clone was found a few times. Its antigen is as yet unknown. V was trimmed by 4 bases and J by 0 bases, leaving 13 bases between them. In germline, CDR1 is SQVTM, CDR2 ANQGSEA. This CDR3 has 15 residues. Study results and limitations: Highest at DRB1 and lowest at HLA-C, TCR association rates differed among HLA loci in a later analysis.

Sequencing input: PBMCs. This chain uses TRBV29-1 with TRBJ1-3; D gene ambiguous. The clonotype comes from a man aged 50 to 59 in good health and CMV-seronegative. CDR3: CSVGVFGSSGNTIYF. CDR3 nucleotide sequence: TGCAGCGTTGGGGTTTTTGGGAGCTCTGGAAACACCATATATTTT.